This T cell receptor (beta chain) stems from a study of identifying expanded T cells in peripheral blood. Overall study findings and caveats: Clone count variance between roughly 2-week samples rose with total template count. Over around two and four weeks, about 15 and 18 clones changed, versus around 1.3 between replicates.

In the case of this clone: The antigen is unknown.

Assay used: immunoSEQ multiplex PCR; TCRdb lists only in-frame clones, some missing. Among around 80,000 clones listed, around 90% were seen once. Trimming stripped 6 bases from V and 6 bases from J, with 13 bases between. CDR3 length: 12 amino acids. Per germline, CDR1 SGHKS and CDR2 YYEKEE (reference sequence). The sequenced sample consisted of blood. This rearrangement joins TRBV5-5 to TRBJ2-7, with D uncertain. This TCR derives from a person aged 18-69 years in good health. CDR3 protein: CASTPPSFEQYF. The DNA of the CDR3 is TGTGCCAGCACCCCTCCTTCGTTCGAGCAGTACTTC.